This T cell receptor beta chain was profiled in a study of technical replicates of blood from a handful of donors. This CDR3 is 14 amino acids long. The V and J ends lost 0 bases and 2 bases, in that order; junction bases with no gene match: 0. Germline V gives CDR1 SGHRS, CDR2 YFSETQ. The table came from immunoSEQ multiplex PCR; TCRdb's copy has only in-frame clones and leaves some out. The sample lists about 93,000 clones; 95% were seen once. V and J are TRBV5-1 and TRBJ1-2; 8 bases are shared with TRBD1. The specimen sequenced was T cells isolated from PBMCs. The source of this sequence is a human donor in good health. The chain's CDR3 is CASSLDRGNYGYTF. The CDR3 bases are TGCGCCAGCAGCTTGGACAGGGGGAACTATGGCTACACCTTC.